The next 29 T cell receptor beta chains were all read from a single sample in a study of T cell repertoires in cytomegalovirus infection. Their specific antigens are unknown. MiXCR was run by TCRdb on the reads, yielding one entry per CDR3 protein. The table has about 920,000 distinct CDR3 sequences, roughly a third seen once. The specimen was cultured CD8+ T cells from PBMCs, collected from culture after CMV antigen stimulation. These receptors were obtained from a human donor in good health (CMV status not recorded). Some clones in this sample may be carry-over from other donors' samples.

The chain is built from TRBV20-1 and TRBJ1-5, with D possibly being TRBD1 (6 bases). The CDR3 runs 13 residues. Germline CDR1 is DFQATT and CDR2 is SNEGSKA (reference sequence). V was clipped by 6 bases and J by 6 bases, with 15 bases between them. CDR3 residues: CSAGVGAGQPQHF. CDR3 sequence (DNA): TGCAGTGCGGGGGTGGGGGCGGGTCAGCCCCAGCATTTT.

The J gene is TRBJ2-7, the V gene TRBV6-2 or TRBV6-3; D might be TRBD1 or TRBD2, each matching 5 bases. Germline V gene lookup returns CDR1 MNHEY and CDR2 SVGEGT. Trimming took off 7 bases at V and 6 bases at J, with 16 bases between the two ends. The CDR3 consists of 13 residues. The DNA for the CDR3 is TGTGCCAGCACGTTAAGCCCTGGGGGCGAGCAGTACGTC. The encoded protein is CASTLSPGGEQYV.

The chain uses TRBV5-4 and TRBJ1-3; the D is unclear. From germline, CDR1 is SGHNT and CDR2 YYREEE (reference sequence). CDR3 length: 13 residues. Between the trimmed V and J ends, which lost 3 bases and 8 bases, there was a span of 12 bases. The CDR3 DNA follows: TGTGCCAGCAGCTCGGACTTTTGGGACACCATATATTTT. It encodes CASSSDFWDTIYF.

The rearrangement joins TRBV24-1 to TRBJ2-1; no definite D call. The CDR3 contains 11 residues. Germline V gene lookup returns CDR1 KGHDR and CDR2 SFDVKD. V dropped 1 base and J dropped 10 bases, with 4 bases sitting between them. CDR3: CATSDFEEQFF. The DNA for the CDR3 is TGTGCCACCAGTGATTTCGAGGAGCAGTTCTTC.

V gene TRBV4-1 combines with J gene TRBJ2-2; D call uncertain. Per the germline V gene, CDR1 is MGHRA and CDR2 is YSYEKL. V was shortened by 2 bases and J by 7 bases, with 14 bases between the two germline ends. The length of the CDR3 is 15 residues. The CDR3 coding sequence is TGCGCCAGCAGCCAAAGAGTGAAATTTGGCGGGGAGCTGTTTTTT. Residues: CASSQRVKFGGELFF.

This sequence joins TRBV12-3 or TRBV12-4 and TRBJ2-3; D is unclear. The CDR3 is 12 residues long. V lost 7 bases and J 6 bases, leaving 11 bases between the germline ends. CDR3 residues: CASTQAADTQYF. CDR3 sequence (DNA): TGTGCCAGCACCCAAGCTGCGGATACGCAGTATTTT.

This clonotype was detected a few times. CDR3 DNA: TGTGCCAGCAGAGGGGCCTCTCCTGAAGCTTTCTTT. As protein: CASRGASPEAFF. The gene calls are TRBV7-9 and TRBJ1-1, with D possibly matching TRBD1 (5 bases). V dropped 6 bases and J dropped 6 bases, with 11 bases sitting between them. CDR3 length: 12 residues. Germline V lookup: CDR1 SEHNR, CDR2 FQNEAQ (reference sequence).

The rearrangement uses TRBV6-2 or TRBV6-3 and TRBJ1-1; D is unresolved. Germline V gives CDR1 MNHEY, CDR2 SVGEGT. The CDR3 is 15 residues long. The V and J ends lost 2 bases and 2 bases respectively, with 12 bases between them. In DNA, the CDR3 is TGTGCCAGCAGTTACCTCGCAGGTGGTAACACTGAAGCTTTCTTT. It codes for CASSYLAGGNTEAFF.

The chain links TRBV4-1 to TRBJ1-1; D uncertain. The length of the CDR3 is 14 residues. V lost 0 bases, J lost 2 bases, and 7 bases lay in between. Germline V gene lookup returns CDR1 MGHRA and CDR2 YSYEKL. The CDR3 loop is CASSQESANTEAFF. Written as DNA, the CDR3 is TGCGCCAGCAGCCAAGAATCGGCAAACACTGAAGCTTTCTTT.

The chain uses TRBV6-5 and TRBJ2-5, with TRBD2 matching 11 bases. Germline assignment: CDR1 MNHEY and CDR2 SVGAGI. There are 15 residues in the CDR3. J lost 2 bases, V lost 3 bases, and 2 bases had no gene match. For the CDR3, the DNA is TGTGCCAGCAGTTATCGACTAGCGGGGCAAGAGACCCAGTACTTC. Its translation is CASSYRLAGQETQYF.

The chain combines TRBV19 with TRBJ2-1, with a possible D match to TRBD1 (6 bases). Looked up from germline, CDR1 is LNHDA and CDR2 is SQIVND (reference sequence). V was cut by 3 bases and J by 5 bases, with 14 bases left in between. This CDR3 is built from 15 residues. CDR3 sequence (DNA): TGTGCCAGTAGTATTTCTCCAGGGGTGGACAATGAGCAGTTCTTC. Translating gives CASSISPGVDNEQFF.

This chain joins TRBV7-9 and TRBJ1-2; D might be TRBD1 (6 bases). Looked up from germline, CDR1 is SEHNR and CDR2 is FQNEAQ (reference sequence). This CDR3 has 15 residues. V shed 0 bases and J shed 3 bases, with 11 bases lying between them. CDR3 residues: CASSLAFPGDYGYTF. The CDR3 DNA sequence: TGTGCCAGCAGCTTAGCGTTTCCAGGGGACTATGGCTACACCTTC.

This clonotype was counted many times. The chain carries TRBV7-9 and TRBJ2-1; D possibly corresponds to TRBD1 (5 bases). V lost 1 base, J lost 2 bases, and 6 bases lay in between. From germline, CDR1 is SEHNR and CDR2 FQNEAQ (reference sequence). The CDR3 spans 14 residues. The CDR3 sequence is CASSLGQPYNEQFF. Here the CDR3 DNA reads TGTGCCAGCAGCTTAGGACAGCCCTACAATGAGCAGTTCTTC.

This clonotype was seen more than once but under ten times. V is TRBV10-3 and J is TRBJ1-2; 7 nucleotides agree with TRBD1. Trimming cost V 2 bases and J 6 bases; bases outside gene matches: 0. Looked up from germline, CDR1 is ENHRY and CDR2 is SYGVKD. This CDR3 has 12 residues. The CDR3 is CAISETGDGYTF. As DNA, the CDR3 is TGTGCCATCAGTGAGACAGGGGATGGCTACACCTTC.

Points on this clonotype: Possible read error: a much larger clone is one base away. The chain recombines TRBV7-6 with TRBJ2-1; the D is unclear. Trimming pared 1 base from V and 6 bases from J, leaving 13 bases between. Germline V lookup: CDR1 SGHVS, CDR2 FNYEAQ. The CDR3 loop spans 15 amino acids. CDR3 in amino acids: CASSLGLTRSNEQFF. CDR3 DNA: TGTGCCAGCAGCTTAGGTCTAACCAGAAGCAATGAGCAGTTCTTC.

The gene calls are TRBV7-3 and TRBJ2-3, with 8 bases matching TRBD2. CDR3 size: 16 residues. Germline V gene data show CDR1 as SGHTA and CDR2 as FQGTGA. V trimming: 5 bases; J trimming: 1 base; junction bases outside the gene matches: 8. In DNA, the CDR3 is TGTGCCAGCAGCCCCAGGGCGCGGGGGGGCACAGATACGCAGTATTTT. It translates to CASSPRARGGTDTQYF.

The CDR3 spells CATPPRQGYEQFF. The DNA for the CDR3 is TGTGCCACCCCCCCGAGGCAGGGCTATGAGCAGTTCTTC. V gene TRBV2 combines with J gene TRBJ2-1, with TRBD1 as a possible D gene (5 bases). The CDR3 is 13 residues long. CDR1 is SNHLY, CDR2 FYNNEI, per germline. V dropped 10 bases and J dropped 8 bases, with 18 bases sitting between them.

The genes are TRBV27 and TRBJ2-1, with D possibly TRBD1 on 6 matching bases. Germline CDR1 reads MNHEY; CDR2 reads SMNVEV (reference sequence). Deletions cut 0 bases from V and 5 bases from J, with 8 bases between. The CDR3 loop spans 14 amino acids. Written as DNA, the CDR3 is TGTGCCAGCAGTTTATCGGGGGACAACAATGAGCAGTTCTTC. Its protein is CASSLSGDNNEQFF.

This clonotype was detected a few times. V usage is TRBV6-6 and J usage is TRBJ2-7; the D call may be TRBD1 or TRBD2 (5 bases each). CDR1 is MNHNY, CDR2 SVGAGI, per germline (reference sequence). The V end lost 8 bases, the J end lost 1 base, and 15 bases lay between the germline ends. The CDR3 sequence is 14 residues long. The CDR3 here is CASELAGTSYEQYF. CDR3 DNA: TGTGCCAGCGAGTTAGCAGGGACGTCCTACGAGCAGTACTTC.

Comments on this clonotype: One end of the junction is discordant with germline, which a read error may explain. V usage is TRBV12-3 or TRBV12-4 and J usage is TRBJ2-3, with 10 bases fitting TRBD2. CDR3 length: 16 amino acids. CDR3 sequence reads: CVSSEPSGGGADTQYF. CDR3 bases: TGTGTCAGCAGCGAGCCTAGCGGGGGAGGGGCAGATACGCAGTATTTT.

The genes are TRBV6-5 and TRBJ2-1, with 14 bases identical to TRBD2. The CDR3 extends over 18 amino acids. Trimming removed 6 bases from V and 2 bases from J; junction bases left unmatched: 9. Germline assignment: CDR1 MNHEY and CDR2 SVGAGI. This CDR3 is CASSRGLAGGQPYNEQFF. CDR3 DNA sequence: TGTGCCAGCAGCCGAGGACTAGCGGGGGGACAGCCCTACAATGAGCAGTTCTTC.

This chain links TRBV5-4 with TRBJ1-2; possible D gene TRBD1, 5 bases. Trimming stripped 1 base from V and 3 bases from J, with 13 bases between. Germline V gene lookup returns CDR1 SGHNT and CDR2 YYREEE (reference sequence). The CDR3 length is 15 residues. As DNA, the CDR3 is TGTGCCAGCAGCTTGAGGTCGGACACTGACTATGGCTACACCTTC. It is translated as CASSLRSDTDYGYTF.

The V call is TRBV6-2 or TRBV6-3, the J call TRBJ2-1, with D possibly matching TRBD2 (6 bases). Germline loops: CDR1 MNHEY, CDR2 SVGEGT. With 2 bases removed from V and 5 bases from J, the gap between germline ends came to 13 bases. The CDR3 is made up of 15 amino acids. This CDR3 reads CASSYGGYRDNEQFF. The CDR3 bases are TGTGCCAGCAGTTACGGGGGGTATCGAGACAATGAGCAGTTCTTC.

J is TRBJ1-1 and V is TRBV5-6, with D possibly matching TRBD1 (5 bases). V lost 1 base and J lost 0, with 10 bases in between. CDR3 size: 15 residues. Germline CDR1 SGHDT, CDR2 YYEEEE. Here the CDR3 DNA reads TGTGCCAGCAGCTTGTACAGGACAATGAACACTGAAGCTTTCTTT. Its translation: CASSLYRTMNTEAFF.

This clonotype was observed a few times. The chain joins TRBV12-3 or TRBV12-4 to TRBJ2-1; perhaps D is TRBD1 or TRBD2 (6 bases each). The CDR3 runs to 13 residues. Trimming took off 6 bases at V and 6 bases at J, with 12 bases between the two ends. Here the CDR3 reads CASRGGVGNEQFF. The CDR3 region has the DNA TGTGCCAGCAGGGGGGGCGTCGGCAATGAGCAGTTCTTC.

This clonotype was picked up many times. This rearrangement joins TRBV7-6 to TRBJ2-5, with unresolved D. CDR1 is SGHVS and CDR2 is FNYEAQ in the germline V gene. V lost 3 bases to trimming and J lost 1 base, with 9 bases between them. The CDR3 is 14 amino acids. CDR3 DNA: TGTGCCAGCAGCTTCCGGGCACTCCAAGAGACCCAGTACTTC. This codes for CASSFRALQETQYF.

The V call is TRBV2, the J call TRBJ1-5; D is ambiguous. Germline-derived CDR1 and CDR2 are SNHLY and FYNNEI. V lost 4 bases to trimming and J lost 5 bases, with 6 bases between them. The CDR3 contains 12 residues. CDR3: CASSGMYQPQHF. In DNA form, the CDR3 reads TGTGCCAGCAGTGGAATGTATCAGCCCCAGCATTTT.

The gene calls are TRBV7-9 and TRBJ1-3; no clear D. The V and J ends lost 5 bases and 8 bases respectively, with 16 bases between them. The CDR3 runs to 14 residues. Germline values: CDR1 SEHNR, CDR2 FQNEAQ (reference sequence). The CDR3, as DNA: TGTGCCAGCAGCCATTCAGGCCTGGAAGACACCATATATTTT. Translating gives CASSHSGLEDTIYF. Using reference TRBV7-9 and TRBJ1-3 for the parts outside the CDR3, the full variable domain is DTGVSQNPRHKITKRGQNVTFRCDPISEHNRLYWYRQTLGQGPEFLTYFQNEAQLEKSRLLSDRFSAERPKGSFSTLEIQRTEQGDSAMYLCASSHSGLEDTIYFGEGSWLTVV.

DNA of the CDR3: TGTGCCAGCAGTTCCTCCGGACAGGGTCGTAGAGAGACCCAGTACTTC. Protein sequence: CASSSSGQGRRETQYF. The V call is TRBV27, the J call TRBJ2-5; 8 nucleotides line up with TRBD1. The CDR3 is made up of 16 amino acids. The trim removed 4 bases at V and 4 bases at J, leaving 11 bases unmatched. CDR1 is MNHEY, CDR2 SMNVEV, per germline (reference sequence).